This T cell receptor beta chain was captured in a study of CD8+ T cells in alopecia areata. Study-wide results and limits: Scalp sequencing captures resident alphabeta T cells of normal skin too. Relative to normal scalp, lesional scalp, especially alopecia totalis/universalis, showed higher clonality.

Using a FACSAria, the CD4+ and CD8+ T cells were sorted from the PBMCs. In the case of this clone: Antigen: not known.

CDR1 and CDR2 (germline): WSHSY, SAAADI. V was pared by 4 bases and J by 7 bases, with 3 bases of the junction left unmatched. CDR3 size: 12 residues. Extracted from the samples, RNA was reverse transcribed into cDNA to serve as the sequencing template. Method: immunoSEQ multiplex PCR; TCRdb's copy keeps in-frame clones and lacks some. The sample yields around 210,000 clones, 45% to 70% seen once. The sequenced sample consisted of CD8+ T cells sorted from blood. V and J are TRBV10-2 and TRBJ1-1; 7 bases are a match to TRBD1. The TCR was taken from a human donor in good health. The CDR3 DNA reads TGCGCCAGCAGTGTGGACAGGCTTGAAGCTTTCTTT. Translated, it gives CASSVDRLEAFF.